This paragraph covers one TCR beta chain sequence. This entry is derived from a study of blood T cell repertoires in COVID-19. About the research overall: The United States, Italy and Spain supplied acute and convalescent COVID-19 samples.

Cohort placement rested on clinical history that participants reported themselves. In the source study's methods: Reference gene primer amplification gave estimated nucleated cell counts. Some clones are missing from TCRdb's copy, which holds only in-frame ones; the method was immunoSEQ multiplex PCR. Clone size and the V and J calls come from that table; the DNA yielded D and trimming. The repertoire consists of about 460,000 clones, with about nine tenths occurring once and the leading ten covering roughly 8.5%. Germline lookup yields CDR1 SGHKS and CDR2 YYEKEE (reference sequence). The CDR3 contains 12 residues. Trimming pared 5 bases from V and 8 bases from J, leaving 11 bases between.

This TCR came from a woman aged 55-69 years who had recovered from COVID-19. The chain links TRBV5-5 to TRBJ2-4, with D tentatively TRBD2 (7 bases). The material sequenced was PBMCs or T cells enriched from blood (not recorded which). Here the CDR3 DNA reads TGTGCCAGCAGTAGAGGGGGGGACATTCAGTACTTC. It specifies CASSRGGDIQYF. Filled out from reference TRBV5-5 and TRBJ2-4, the complete variable domain reads DAGVTQSPTHLIKTRGQQVTLRCSPISGHKSVSWYQQVLGQGPQFIFQYYEKEERGRGNFPDRFSARQFPNYSSELNVNALLLGDSALYLCASSRGGDIQYFGAGTRLSVL.